The 19 T cell receptor beta chains given below trace back to one sample, sequenced in a study of tumor-infiltrating lymphocytes in oesophageal squamous cell carcinoma. TCRdb itself ran the PCR reads through MiXCR, one entry per CDR3 protein. The sample records some 22,000 distinct CDR3 sequences, about 35% being singletons. The sequencing sample was made of esophageal tumor tissue. Receptor source: a male donor with esophageal squamous cell carcinoma.

This clonotype is termed medium-sized. The chain has TRBV7-2 and TRBJ2-7; 11 bases agree with TRBD2. Germline V lookup: CDR1 SGHTA, CDR2 FQGNSA. This CDR3 is 15 amino acids long. Unmatched junction bases numbered 8, after V lost 3 bases and J lost 7 bases. The CDR3 protein is CASSLRLAGSGEQYF. The CDR3 nucleotides are TGTGCCAGCAGCTTGAGACTAGCGGGGTCTGGAGAGCAGTACTTC.

This clonotype was counted at least ten times. The rearrangement joins TRBV6-2 or TRBV6-3 to TRBJ2-7; D possibly corresponds to TRBD2 (5 bases). The V and J ends lost 4 bases and 4 bases respectively, with 20 bases between them. The CDR3 extends over 16 amino acids. From germline, CDR1 is MNHEY and CDR2 SVGEGT. The CDR3 nucleotides read TGTGCCAGCAGTTCCCGGAGGCCAACCCCCCATTACGAGCAGTACTTC. This encodes CASSSRRPTPHYEQYF.

This clonotype appeared many times. The chain is built from TRBV6-1 and TRBJ2-3; TRBD1 agrees at 7 bases. With the DNA end fitting TRBJ2-7 better, the J assignment may be wrong. CDR3 length: 16 amino acids. The germline gives CDR1 MNHNS, CDR2 SASEGT. Here the CDR3 reads CASSPPPGTALGEQYF. The CDR3 coding sequence is TGTGCCAGCAGCCCCCCGCCCGGGACAGCCTTGGGGGAGCAGTACTTC.

The table lists this clonotype with many counts. V is TRBV5-8 and J is TRBJ1-4, with D unresolved. CDR1 and CDR2 (germline): SGHTS, YDEGEE. This CDR3 comprises 12 residues. V was pared by 4 bases and J by 8 bases, with 9 bases between. Here the CDR3 DNA reads TGTGCCAGCAGCCCCTTGGCGGAAAAACTGTTTTTT. This gives the protein CASSPLAEKLFF.

V gene TRBV5-1 combines with J gene TRBJ2-3; D is ambiguous. The CDR3 is 13 amino acids. The V end was cut by 1 base, the J end by 4 bases, with 7 bases between. Looked up from germline, CDR1 is SGHRS and CDR2 is YFSETQ. CDR3 sequence: CASSLYLADTQYF. CDR3 coding DNA: TGCGCCAGCAGCTTGTACCTGGCAGATACGCAGTATTTT.

In this sample, this clonotype turned up many times. The chain employs TRBV5-1 and TRBJ2-7; the D is unclear. Germline CDR1 SGHRS, CDR2 YFSETQ. V was clipped by 1 base and J by 4 bases, with 12 bases between them. There are 14 residues in the CDR3. The CDR3 loop reads CASSLSSLGYEQYF. CDR3 in DNA: TGCGCCAGCAGCTTGAGCAGTTTGGGATACGAGCAGTACTTC.

The chain combines TRBV6-1 with TRBJ2-3; no clear D gene. Germline-derived CDR1 and CDR2 are MNHNS and SASEGT. The CDR3 spans 10 residues. Deletions cut 1 base from V and 9 bases from J, with 2 bases between. The CDR3 protein is CASSEDTQYF. The CDR3, as DNA: TGTGCCAGCAGTGAAGACACGCAGTATTTT.

This clonotype is medium-sized in the sample. This sequence joins TRBV7-3 and TRBJ2-5; the D gene is possibly TRBD2 (7 bases). CDR3 size: 15 residues. Germline CDR1 SGHTA, CDR2 FQGTGA. V was shortened by 2 bases and J by 5 bases, with 15 bases between the two germline ends. The CDR3 sequence: CASSLGGGSGETQYF. Here the CDR3 DNA reads TGTGCCAGCAGCTTAGGGGGCGGGAGCGGGGAGACCCAGTACTTC.

This clonotype was seen only once. The CDR3 reads CASSLGNEQYF. DNA for the CDR3: TGTGCCAGCAGCTTAGGCAATGAGCAGTACTTC. The J gene is TRBJ2-5, the V gene TRBV7-9, with D hard to call. V was trimmed by 1 base and J by 11 bases, leaving 8 bases between them. From germline, CDR1 is SEHNR and CDR2 FQNEAQ (reference sequence). CDR3 length: 11 residues. Looking up the rest from reference TRBV7-9 and TRBJ2-5 gives the full variable domain: DTGVSQNPRHKITKRGQNVTFRCDPISEHNRLYWYRQTLGQGPEFLTYFQNEAQLEKSRLLSDRFSAERPKGSFSTLEIQRTEQGDSAMYLCASSLGNEQYFGPGTRLLVL.

The chain carries TRBV19 and TRBJ2-3, with TRBD2 identical over 9 bases. TRBJ2-5 matches the DNA end more closely, so the J call is doubtful. The CDR3 is 14 residues long. Germline CDR1 reads LNHDA; CDR2 reads SQIVND (reference sequence). CDR3 sequence (DNA): TGTGCCAGTAGTATCAATCTAGCGGGGGAGACCCAGTACTTC. Protein product: CASSINLAGETQYF.

This clonotype was seen repeatedly, ten times or more. The chain recombines TRBV24-1 with TRBJ1-3; no clear D. Trimming stripped 9 bases from V and 0 bases from J, with 14 bases between. This CDR3 region has 15 residues. The germline gives CDR1 KGHDR, CDR2 SFDVKD. The CDR3 sequence is CATLTGSDSGNTIYF. CDR3 sequence (DNA): TGTGCCACCCTTACCGGGAGTGACTCTGGAAACACCATATATTTT.

The rearrangement uses TRBV19 and TRBJ2-5; 9 bases align to TRBD1. The end of the DNA is better explained by TRBJ2-7, so the J call may be wrong. Looked up from germline, CDR1 is LNHDA and CDR2 is SQIVND (reference sequence). This CDR3 is built from 14 residues. The chain's CDR3 is CASSRGTGSYEQYF. The CDR3 DNA follows: TGTGCCAGTAGTAGGGGGACAGGGTCCTACGAGCAGTACTTC.

This clonotype was recorded many times. V and J are TRBV6-1 and TRBJ2-1, with TRBD2 identical over 9 bases. The CDR3 is 16 amino acids. V lost 0 bases and J lost 7; bases outside the gene matches: 7. CDR1 is MNHNS and CDR2 is SASEGT in the germline V gene. The CDR3 sequence is CASSEARSGSGNEQFF. CDR3 DNA: TGTGCCAGCAGTGAAGCTCGTAGCGGGAGTGGAAATGAGCAGTTCTTC.

As for this clonotype: At one end the junction does not follow the germline gene, possibly because of a read error. This rearrangement joins TRBV7-3 to TRBJ2-3, with 9 bases identical to TRBD2. The J call may be in error: the DNA end matches TRBJ2-1 better. Germline V gives CDR1 SGHTA, CDR2 FQGTGA. This CDR3 spans 17 amino acids. The CDR3 region has the DNA TGTGCCAGTAGCCCAACAGCTAGCGGGATCTTCTGGAATGAACAGTTCTTC. Protein product: CASSPTASGIFWNEQFF.

In its sample, this clonotype was seen many times. J is TRBJ1-1 and V is TRBV5-1; D unclear. V was pared by 0 bases and J by 0 bases, with 12 bases between. The CDR3 is 16 residues long. The V gene's germline CDR1 is SGHRS and CDR2 YFSETQ. As DNA, the CDR3 is TGCGCCAGCAGCTTGGGGGGAACCGGGATGAACACTGAAGCTTTCTTT. It specifies CASSLGGTGMNTEAFF.

This clonotype is medium-sized in the sample. The chain recombines TRBV7-8 with TRBJ2-7; D gene uncertain. This CDR3 region has 14 residues. The ends were cut back, 0 bases at V and 0 bases at J, with 6 bases in the middle. Germline V gives CDR1 SGHVS, CDR2 FQNEAQ. The CDR3 nucleotides are TGTGCCAGCAGCTTAGCACTGATCTCCTACGAGCAGTACTTC. As protein: CASSLALISYEQYF. The full variable domain, its missing parts supplied by reference TRBV7-8 and TRBJ2-7, is GAGVSQSPRYKVAKRGQDVALRCDPISGHVSLFWYQQALGQGPEFLTYFQNEAQLDKSGLPSDRFFAERPEGSVSTLKIQRTQQEDSAVYLCASSLALISYEQYFGPGTRLTVT.

This clonotype showed up just a few times. The chain is built from TRBV19 and TRBJ1-2, with D perhaps matching TRBD1 (6 bases). Germline V gene sequence: CDR1 LNHDA, CDR2 SQIVND (reference sequence). V was pared by 7 bases and J by 5 bases, with 20 bases between. The CDR3 has 15 residues. CDR3 protein: CASTHSGGFGYGYTF. In DNA form, the CDR3 reads TGTGCCAGTACCCACTCCGGGGGCTTTGGGTATGGCTACACCTTC.

As for this clonotype: Relative to the germline gene, one junction end is altered; a read error may explain this. The V and J genes are TRBV7-4 and TRBJ2-5, with no clear D. Per the germline V gene, CDR1 is SGHVT and CDR2 is SQSDAQ. There are 13 residues in the CDR3. CDR3 residues: CASSSMSSYELYF. The CDR3 DNA reads as TGTGCCAGCAGCTCGATGTCCTCCTACGAGCTGTATTTT. Complete variable domain (other parts from reference TRBV7-4 and TRBJ2-5): GAGVSQSPRYKVAKRGRDVALRCDSISGHVTLYWYRQTLGQGSEVLTYSQSDAQRDKSGRPSGRFSAERPERSVSTLKIQRTEQGDSAVYLCASSSMSSYELYFGPGTRLLVL.

This clonotype was picked up many times. The CDR3 loop reads CATSDPPDRQPQHF. Written as DNA, the CDR3 is TGTGCCACCAGTGATCCCCCAGACAGGCAGCCCCAGCATTTT. The V and J genes are TRBV24-1 and TRBJ1-5, with TRBD1 as a possible D gene (6 bases). V was clipped by 3 bases and J by 7 bases, with 12 bases between them. The CDR3 consists of 14 residues. CDR1 KGHDR and CDR2 SFDVKD come from the germline V gene.